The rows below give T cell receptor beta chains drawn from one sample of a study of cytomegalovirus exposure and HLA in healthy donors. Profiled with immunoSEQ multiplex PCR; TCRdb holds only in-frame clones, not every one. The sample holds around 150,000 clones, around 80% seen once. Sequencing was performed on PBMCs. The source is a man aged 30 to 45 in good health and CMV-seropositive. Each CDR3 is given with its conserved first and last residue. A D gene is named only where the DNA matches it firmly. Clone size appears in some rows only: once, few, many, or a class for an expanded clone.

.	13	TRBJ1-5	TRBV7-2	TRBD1	CASSAQGFQPQHF	TGTGCCAGCAGCGCACAGGGGTTTCAGCCCCAGCATTTT
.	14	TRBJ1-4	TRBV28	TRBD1	CASSPDRVDEKLFF	TGTGCCAGCAGTCCCGACAGGGTTGATGAAAAACTGTTTTTT
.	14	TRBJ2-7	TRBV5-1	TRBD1	CASSLTGDSYEQYF	TGCGCCAGCAGCTTAACAGGGGACTCCTACGAGCAGTACTTC
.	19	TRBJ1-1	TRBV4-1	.	CASSQATPRGHTEDTEAFF	TGCGCCAGCAGCCAAGCAACCCCCCGGGGACACACGGAGGACACTGAAGCTTTCTTT
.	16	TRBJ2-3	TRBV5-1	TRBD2	CASSLTSGANTDTQYF	TGCGCCAGCAGCCTGACCAGCGGGGCTAACACAGATACGCAGTATTTT
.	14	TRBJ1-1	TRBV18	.	CASSPIDKYTEAFF	TGTGCCAGCTCACCCATCGACAAGTACACTGAAGCTTTCTTT
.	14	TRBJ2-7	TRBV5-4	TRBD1	CASSSPTGENEQYF	TGTGCCAGCAGCTCACCTACAGGGGAAAACGAGCAGTACTTC
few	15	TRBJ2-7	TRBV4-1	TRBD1	CASSSGQGPPREQYF	TGCGCCAGCAGCAGCGGACAGGGCCCACCTCGCGAGCAGTACTTC
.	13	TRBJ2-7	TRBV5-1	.	CASSFGLTYEQYF	TGCGCCAGCAGCTTTGGACTCACCTACGAGCAGTACTTC
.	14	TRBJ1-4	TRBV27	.	CASSWEGTNEKLFF	TGTGCCAGCAGTTGGGAGGGAACTAATGAAAAACTGTTTTTT
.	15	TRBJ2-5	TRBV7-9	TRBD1	CASSSPGQGRETQYF	TGTGCCAGCAGCTCACCGGGACAGGGGAGGGAGACCCAGTACTTC
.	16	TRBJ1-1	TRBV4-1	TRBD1	CASSQFLGTVNTEAFF	TGCGCCAGCAGCCAATTTCTCGGGACAGTGAACACTGAAGCTTTCTTT
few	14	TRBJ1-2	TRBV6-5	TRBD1	CASSPGQGSYGYTF	TGTGCCAGCAGTCCCGGACAGGGGAGCTATGGCTACACCTTC
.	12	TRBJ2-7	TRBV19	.	CARRVEYYEQYF	TGTGCCAGACGAGTCGAGTACTACGAGCAGTACTTC
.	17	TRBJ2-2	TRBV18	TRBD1	CASSLLPTGGTTGELFF	TGTGCCAGCTCACTTCTCCCGACAGGGGGCACCACCGGGGAGCTGTTTTTT
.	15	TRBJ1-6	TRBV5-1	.	CASSAVGGVDSPLHF	TGCGCCAGCAGCGCGGTGGGGGGGGTGGATTCACCCCTCCACTTT
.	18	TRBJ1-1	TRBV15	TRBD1	CATSRDLDWDRLGTEAFF	TGTGCCACCAGCAGAGATTTGGATTGGGACAGGCTGGGCACTGAAGCTTTCTTT
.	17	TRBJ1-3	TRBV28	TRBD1	CASSSSQTGTSGNTIYF	TGTGCCAGCAGTTCTTCCCAGACAGGGACCTCTGGAAACACCATATATTTT
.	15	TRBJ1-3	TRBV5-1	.	CASRSDISSGNTIYF	TGCGCCAGCAGGTCAGACATCTCCTCTGGAAACACCATATATTTT
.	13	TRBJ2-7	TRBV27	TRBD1	CASSLTGKYEQYF	TGTGCCAGCAGCTTGACAGGGAAGTACGAGCAGTACTTC
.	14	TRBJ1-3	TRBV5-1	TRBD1	CASSEQGAGNTIYF	TGCGCCAGCAGCGAGCAGGGGGCTGGAAACACCATATATTTT
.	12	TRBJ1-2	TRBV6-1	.	CASTRGWSGYTF	TGTGCCAGCACCCGGGGTTGGTCTGGCTACACCTTC
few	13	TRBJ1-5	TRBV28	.	CASSQGLNQPQHF	TGTGCCAGCAGTCAGGGGCTCAATCAGCCCCAGCATTTT
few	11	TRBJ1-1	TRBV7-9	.	CASSLITEAFF	TGTGCCAGCAGCTTAATAACTGAAGCTTTCTTT
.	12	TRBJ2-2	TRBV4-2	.	CASSAAAGELFF	TGTGCCAGCAGCGCCGCAGCCGGGGAGCTGTTTTTT
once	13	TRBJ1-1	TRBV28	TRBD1	CATTGGWRTEAFF	TGTGCCACCACAGGGGGCTGGCGAACTGAAGCTTTCTTT
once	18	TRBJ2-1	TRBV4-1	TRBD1	CASSQIDLGQTSYNEQFF	TGCGCCAGCAGCCAAATCGATCTGGGACAGACCTCCTACAATGAGCAGTTCTTC
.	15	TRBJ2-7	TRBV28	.	CASSPNPSGDDGQYF	TGTGCCAGCAGCCCTAACCCCTCGGGGGACGACGGGCAGTACTTC
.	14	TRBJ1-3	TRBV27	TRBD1	CASSTGGHGNTIYF	TGTGCCAGCAGCACAGGGGGACATGGAAACACCATATATTTT
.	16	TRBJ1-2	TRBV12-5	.	CASGLVQGFRNYGYTF	TGTGCTAGTGGTTTGGTCCAGGGTTTCAGGAACTATGGCTACACCTTC
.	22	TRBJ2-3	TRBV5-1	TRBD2	CASSLAAPYPSGRGPGTDTQYF	TGCGCCAGCAGCTTGGCGGCCCCTTACCCTAGCGGGAGGGGGCCGGGCACAGATACGCAGTATTTT
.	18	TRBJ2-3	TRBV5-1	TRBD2	CASSLVTSGGAGEDTQYF	TGCGCCAGCAGCTTGGTGACTAGCGGGGGGGCAGGAGAAGATACGCAGTATTTT
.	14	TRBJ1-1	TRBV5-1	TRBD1	CASSLTRQGSEAFF	TGCGCCAGCAGCTTGACACGACAGGGATCGGAAGCTTTCTTT
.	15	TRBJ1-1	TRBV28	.	CASSLGPGVGPEAFF	TGTGCCAGCAGTTTAGGTCCAGGGGTGGGTCCTGAAGCTTTCTTT
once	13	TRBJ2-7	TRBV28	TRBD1	CASSYQGAAEQYF	TGCGCCAGCAGTTACCAGGGGGCTGCCGAGCAGTACTTC
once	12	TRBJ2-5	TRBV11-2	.	CASSGTWETQYF	TGTGCCAGCAGCGGGACTTGGGAGACCCAGTACTTC
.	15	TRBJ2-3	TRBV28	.	CASSPTKASTDTQYF	TGTGCCAGCAGTCCGACAAAAGCTAGCACAGATACGCAGTATTTT
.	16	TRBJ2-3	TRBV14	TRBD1	CASSRHRGQGRDTQYF	TGTGCCAGCAGCCGACATAGGGGGCAAGGGCGGGATACGCAGTATTTT
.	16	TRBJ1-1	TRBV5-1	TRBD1	CASSLRQGSPRTEAFF	TGCGCCAGCAGCCTAAGACAGGGGTCCCCGAGGACTGAAGCTTTCTTT
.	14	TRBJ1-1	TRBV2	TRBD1	CASSPGTGSAEAFF	TGTGCCAGCAGTCCCGGGACAGGGAGCGCTGAAGCTTTCTTT
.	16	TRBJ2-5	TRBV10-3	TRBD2	CAISESPAGGLETQYF	TGTGCCATCAGTGAGTCGCCAGCGGGGGGGCTAGAGACCCAGTACTTC
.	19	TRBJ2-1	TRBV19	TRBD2	CASSISSLAGAPGENEQFF	TGTGCCAGTAGTATCAGTAGCCTAGCGGGAGCCCCGGGAGAAAATGAGCAGTTCTTC